The rows below give T cell receptor beta chains drawn from one sample of a study of T-cell reconstitution after alpha-beta-depleted transplantation in children. Using its own MiXCR run on the PCR reads, TCRdb lists one record per CDR3 protein. The sample comprises roughly 250,000 distinct CDR3 sequences, just under 8.5% of which are singletons, and almost 6.5% rests with the top ten. This material consisted of PBMCs, mostly from graft donor cells, taken 180 days after TCRalphabeta/CD19-depleted stem cell transplant. The receptors were gathered from a male patient aged 10-17 years who had a stem cell transplant for acute lymphoblastic leukemia, so the T cells may come from the graft donor. CDR3s leave out the opening cysteine and the closing phenylalanine or tryptophan. Fields, in order: J gene, V gene, CDR3 protein.

>TRBJ2-2|TRBV11-2
ASSLGRAGIGELF
>TRBJ1-2|TRBV6-5
ASSYSTQGPSYGYT
>TRBJ1-2|TRBV3-1
ASCLPTGGNYGYT
>TRBJ2-3|TRBV9
ASSGMLTDTQY
>TRBJ2-7|TRBV28
ASSLAIVGGVSSYEQY
>TRBJ2-1|TRBV2
ASTASGSTNEQF
>TRBJ2-6|TRBV9
ASSVERQISGANVLT
>TRBJ1-1|TRBV29-1
SARGGGVNTEAF
>TRBJ1-1|TRBV29-1
SAVNRINTEAF
>TRBJ2-3|TRBV7-9
ASSLERESDTQY
>TRBJ2-3|TRBV12-3/TRBV12-4
ASIRNPRDYTDTQY